Given below is one T cell receptor (beta chain) in context. The target antigen is unknown. The PCR ran on 60 Vbeta and 13 Jbeta primers. Libraries were prepared by immunoSEQ multiplex PCR; TCRdb keeps only in-frame clonotypes and omits some of them. The data show around 160,000 clones, approximately 67% seen once. This specimen comes from a study of cytomegalovirus exposure and HLA in healthy donors. Findings and caveats of the study: Per published reports, the classifier diagnosed cytomegalovirus status with high specificity and sensitivity.

The specimen was PBMCs. The TCR originated in a woman younger than 35 in good health and CMV-seropositive.

CDR3 region: CASSEGAGDNEKLFF. The CDR3 nucleotides are TGTGCCAGCAGTGAAGGTGCGGGCGATAATGAAAAACTGTTTTTT. The chain employs TRBV6-1 and TRBJ1-4, with D hard to call. The V and J ends lost 1 base and 4 bases respectively, with 10 bases between them. The CDR3 runs to 15 residues. Germline-derived CDR1 and CDR2 are MNHNS and SASEGT.